This TCR beta chain was obtained from a study of shared clonotypes between healthy human individuals. The wider study: Donors consisted of two women and a few men between 18 and 49.

Sequencing was performed with immunoSEQ multiplex PCR; in TCRdb, only in-frame clones are kept and a portion is missing. The sample records around 700,000 clones, around 72% being singletons. As to this clone: What it binds is not known.

Whole-study findings and limits: Tissue TCR repertoires likely differ from these blood-only repertoires.

Source material: memory CD4+ T cells sorted from blood. Stated subset: CD45RA-negative fraction. The TCR sequence derives from a woman in her 30s in good health.

CDR3 nucleotide sequence: TGTGCCAGCAGTTTTTCGGGGGGAGATACGCAGTATTTT. It is translated as CASSFSGGDTQYF. The chain employs TRBV28 and TRBJ2-3; 7 bases are shared with TRBD2. CDR1 and CDR2 (germline): MDHEN, SYDVKM. Trimming cost V 3 bases and J 5 bases; bases outside gene matches: 2. The CDR3 covers 13 residues.